The present entry profiles one T cell receptor beta chain with its context. What it binds is not known. The junction differs from germline at one of its ends, possibly a read error. This entry belongs to a study of T cells in localized non-small cell lung cancer. Study results and limitations: Adjacent uninvolved lung tissue had the highest T cell clonality, exceeding tumor. Out of the top 100 tumor clones, a median approximately 61 were seen in adjacent lung. Only one tumor region was sequenced, so heterogeneity remains possible.

The CDR3 has 11 residues. From germline, CDR1 is ENHRY and CDR2 SYGVKD. The table came from immunoSEQ multiplex PCR; TCRdb's copy has only in-frame clones and leaves some out. This table holds 53,000 or so clones, over 80% found once. This TCR was sampled from a man between 40 and 69 years old with stage III lung adenocarcinoma. The source material was peripheral blood mononuclear cells, sampled before any cancer treatment. The V call is TRBV10-3, the J call TRBJ2-1; 7 bases agree with TRBD2. The CDR3 DNA sequence: TGTGCCATCAGTGAGGCCAGCGGGGCCGTCTTC. Its translation is CAISEASGAVF.